The 3 T cell receptor beta chains in this list originate from one sample, sequenced in a study of T cell responses to AZD1222 COVID-19 vaccine. Clones were read by immunoSEQ multiplex PCR, and TCRdb kept only the in-frame ones, dropping some. The sample holds 100,000 to 150,000 clones, approximately 90% seen once. The sample consisted of peripheral blood, taken on day 0 of AZD1222 vaccination. The receptors stem from an adult in good health.

Note on this clone: One end of the junction varies from germline; a read error may be responsible. Here the CDR3 reads CASSGDRGGRF. CDR3 nucleotides: TGTGCCAGCAGCGGCGACAGGGGAGGGAGGTTC. The chain recombines TRBV7-9 with TRBJ2-7; tentative D call: TRBD1 (8 bases). Germline lookup yields CDR1 SEHNR and CDR2 FQNEAQ (reference sequence). CDR3 size: 11 residues.

The chain uses TRBV4-1 and TRBJ1-3; TRBD1 matches 10 bases. The CDR3 is made up of 16 amino acids. Germline lookup yields CDR1 MGHRA and CDR2 YSYEKL. Losses at the gene ends were 0 bases for V and 4 bases for J; bases not matched to a gene: 3. The CDR3 sequence: CASSQDRTGGGNTIYF. The CDR3 region has the DNA TGCGCCAGCAGCCAAGACCGGACAGGGGGAGGAAACACCATATATTTT.

This chain uses TRBV19 with TRBJ2-1; 12 positions match TRBD2. The CDR3 totals 17 residues. With 4 bases clipped from V and 5 bases from J, the junction kept 9 bases outside the gene matches. Germline lookup yields CDR1 LNHDA and CDR2 SQIVND (reference sequence). DNA of the CDR3: TGTGCCAGTAGTACCGCACAACTAGCGGGGGGAAACAATGAGCAGTTCTTC. Protein: CASSTAQLAGGNNEQFF.